This T cell receptor (beta chain) emerged from a study of T cells after yellow fever vaccination. Trimming took 5 bases from V and 2 from J, leaving 24 bases between them. CDR1 and CDR2 (germline): KGHSH, LQKENI. The CDR3 is made up of 18 amino acids. One entry per CDR3 protein, called by TCRdb with MiXCR from the 5' RACE reads. The table includes a few hundred thousand distinct CDR3 sequences, roughly 7% detected once. Sequenced material: PBMCs, taken around 45 days after the first yellow fever vaccination. The gene calls are TRBV18 and TRBJ1-1; D unclear. The sequence was collected from a man in his late teens or twenties who received the YFV17D yellow fever vaccine. The CDR3 sequence is CASSSLSAFGAGNTEAFF. CDR3 coding DNA: TGTGCCAGCTCATCCCTTTCCGCTTTTGGTGCGGGAAACACTGAAGCTTTCTTT.